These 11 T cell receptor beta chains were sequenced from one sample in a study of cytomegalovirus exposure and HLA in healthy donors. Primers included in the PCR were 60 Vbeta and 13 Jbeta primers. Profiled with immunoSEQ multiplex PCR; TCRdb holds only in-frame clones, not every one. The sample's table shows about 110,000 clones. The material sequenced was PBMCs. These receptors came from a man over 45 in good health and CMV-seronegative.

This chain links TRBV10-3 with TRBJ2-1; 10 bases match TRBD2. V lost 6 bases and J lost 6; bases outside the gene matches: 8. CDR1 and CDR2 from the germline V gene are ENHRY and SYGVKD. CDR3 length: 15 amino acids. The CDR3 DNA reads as TGTGCCATCAGAGAAACTAGCGGGGCCAGCAATGAGCAGTTCTTC. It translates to CAIRETSGASNEQFF.

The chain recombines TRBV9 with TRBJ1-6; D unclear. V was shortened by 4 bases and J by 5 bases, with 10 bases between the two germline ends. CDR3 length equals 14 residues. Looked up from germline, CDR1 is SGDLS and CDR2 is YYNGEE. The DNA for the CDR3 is TGTGCCAGCAGCCCCCACCCGGATAATTCACCCCTCCACTTT. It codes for CASSPHPDNSPLHF. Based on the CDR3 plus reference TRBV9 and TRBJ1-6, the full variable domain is DSGVTQTPKHLITATGQRVTLRCSPRSGDLSVYWYQQSLDQGLQFLIQYYNGEERAKGNILERFSAQQFPDLHSELNLSSLELGDSALYFCASSPHPDNSPLHFGNGTRLTVT.

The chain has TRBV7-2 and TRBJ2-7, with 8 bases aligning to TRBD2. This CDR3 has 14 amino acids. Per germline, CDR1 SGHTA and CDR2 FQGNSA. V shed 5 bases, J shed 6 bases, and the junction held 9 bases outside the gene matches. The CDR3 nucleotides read TGTGCCAGCAGCCCTTCGGGGGGGCAACGCGAGCAGTACTTC. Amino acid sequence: CASSPSGGQREQYF.

CDR3 loop: CASSSWDRVYEQYF. CDR3 bases: TGTGCCAGCAGCAGTTGGGACAGGGTTTACGAGCAGTACTTC. The chain combines TRBV5-4 with TRBJ2-7, with 9 bases matching TRBD1. Germline V gene sequence: CDR1 SGHNT, CDR2 YYREEE (reference sequence). V dropped 4 bases and J dropped 4; count of bases not matched to a gene: 6. This CDR3 region has 14 residues.

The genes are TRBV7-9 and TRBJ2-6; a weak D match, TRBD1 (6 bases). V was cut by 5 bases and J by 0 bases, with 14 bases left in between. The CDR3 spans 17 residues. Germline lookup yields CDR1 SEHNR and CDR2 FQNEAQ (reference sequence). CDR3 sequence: CASSPNPGDSGANVLTF. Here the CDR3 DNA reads TGTGCCAGCAGCCCGAATCCAGGGGACTCTGGGGCCAACGTCCTGACTTTC. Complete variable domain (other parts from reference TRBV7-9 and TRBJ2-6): DTGVSQNPRHKITKRGQNVTFRCDPISEHNRLYWYRQTLGQGPEFLTYFQNEAQLEKSRLLSDRFSAERPKGSFSTLEIQRTEQGDSAMYLCASSPNPGDSGANVLTFGAGSRLTVL.

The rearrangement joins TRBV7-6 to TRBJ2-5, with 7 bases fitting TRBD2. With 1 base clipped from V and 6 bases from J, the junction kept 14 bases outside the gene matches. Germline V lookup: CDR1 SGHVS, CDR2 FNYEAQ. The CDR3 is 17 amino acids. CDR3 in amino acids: CASSLGGRVGGPKTQYF. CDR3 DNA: TGTGCCAGCAGCTTAGGCGGGCGTGTGGGAGGGCCTAAGACCCAGTACTTC.

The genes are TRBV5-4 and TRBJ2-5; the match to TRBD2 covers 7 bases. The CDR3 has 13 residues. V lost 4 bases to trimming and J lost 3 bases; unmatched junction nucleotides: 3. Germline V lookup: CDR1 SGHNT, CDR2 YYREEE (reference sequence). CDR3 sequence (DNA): TGTGCCAGCAGCGGGCGGGAGAAAGAGACCCAGTACTTC. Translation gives CASSGREKETQYF.

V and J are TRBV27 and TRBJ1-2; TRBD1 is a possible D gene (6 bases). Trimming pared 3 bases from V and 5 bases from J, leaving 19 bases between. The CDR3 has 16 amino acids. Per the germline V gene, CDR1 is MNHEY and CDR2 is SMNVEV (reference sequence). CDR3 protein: CASSFLGGEGGYGYTF. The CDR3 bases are TGTGCCAGCAGTTTCCTCGGCGGGGAGGGGGGTTATGGCTACACCTTC.

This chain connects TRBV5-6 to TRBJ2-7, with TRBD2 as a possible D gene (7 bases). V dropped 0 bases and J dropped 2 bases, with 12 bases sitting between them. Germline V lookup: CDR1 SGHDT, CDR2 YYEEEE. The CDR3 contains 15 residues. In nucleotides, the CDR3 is TGTGCCAGCAGCTTGGGCGGGGGCCTCCCCTACGAGCAGTACTTC. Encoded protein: CASSLGGGLPYEQYF.

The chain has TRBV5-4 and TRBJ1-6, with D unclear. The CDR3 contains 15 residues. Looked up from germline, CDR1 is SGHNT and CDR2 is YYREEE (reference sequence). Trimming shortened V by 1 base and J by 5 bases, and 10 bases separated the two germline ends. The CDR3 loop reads CASSLMQEHNSPLHF. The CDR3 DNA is TGTGCCAGCAGCTTGATGCAGGAACATAATTCACCCCTCCACTTT.

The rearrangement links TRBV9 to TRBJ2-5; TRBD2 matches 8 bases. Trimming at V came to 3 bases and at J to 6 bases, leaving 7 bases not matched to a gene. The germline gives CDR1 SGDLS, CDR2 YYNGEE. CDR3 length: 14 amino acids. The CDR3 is CASSAGGGIQTQYF. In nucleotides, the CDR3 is TGTGCCAGCAGCGCCGGCGGGGGGATTCAGACCCAGTACTTC.